The present entry profiles one T cell receptor (beta chain) with its context. The record originates from a study of blood T cell repertoires in COVID-19. Study-wide background: Some COVID-19 samples were acute and others convalescent; all came from the United States, Italy and Spain.

Per the original methods: For nucleated cells, counts were estimated from reference gene primer amplification. The method was immunoSEQ multiplex PCR; TCRdb's version includes in-frame clones alone and lacks a portion of them. V and J calls and clone size follow that table, whereas D and trimming were derived from the DNA. The repertoire consists of under 45,000 clones, with 70% to 90% occurring once and the leading ten covering about 4.9%. Trimming removed 4 bases from V and 6 bases from J; junction bases left unmatched: 6. This CDR3 comprises 13 residues. Germline V gene lookup returns CDR1 LNHDA and CDR2 SQIVND (reference sequence).

The sample was peripheral blood. The TCR was taken from a man aged 45-65 years with active COVID-19. This chain joins TRBV19 and TRBJ2-7; 7 bases match TRBD1. In nucleotides, the CDR3 is TGTGCCAGTAGTAGCCAGGGGGTCGGCGAGCAGTACTTC. Translating gives CASSSQGVGEQYF.